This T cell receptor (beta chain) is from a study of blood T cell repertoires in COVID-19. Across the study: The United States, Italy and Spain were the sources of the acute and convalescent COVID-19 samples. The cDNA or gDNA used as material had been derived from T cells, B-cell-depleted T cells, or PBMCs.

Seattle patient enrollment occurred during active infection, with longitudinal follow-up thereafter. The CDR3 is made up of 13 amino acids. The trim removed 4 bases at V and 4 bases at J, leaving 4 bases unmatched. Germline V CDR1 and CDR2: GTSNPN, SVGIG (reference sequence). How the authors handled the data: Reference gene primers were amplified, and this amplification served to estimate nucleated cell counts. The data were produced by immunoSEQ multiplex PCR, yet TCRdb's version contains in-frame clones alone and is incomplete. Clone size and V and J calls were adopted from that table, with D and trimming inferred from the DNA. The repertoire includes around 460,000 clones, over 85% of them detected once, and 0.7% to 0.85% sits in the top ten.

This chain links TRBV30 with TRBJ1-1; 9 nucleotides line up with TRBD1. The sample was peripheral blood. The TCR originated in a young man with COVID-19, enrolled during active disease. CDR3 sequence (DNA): TGTGCCTGGAACCGGGACAGGGCCACTGAAGCTTTCTTT. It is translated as CAWNRDRATEAFF.